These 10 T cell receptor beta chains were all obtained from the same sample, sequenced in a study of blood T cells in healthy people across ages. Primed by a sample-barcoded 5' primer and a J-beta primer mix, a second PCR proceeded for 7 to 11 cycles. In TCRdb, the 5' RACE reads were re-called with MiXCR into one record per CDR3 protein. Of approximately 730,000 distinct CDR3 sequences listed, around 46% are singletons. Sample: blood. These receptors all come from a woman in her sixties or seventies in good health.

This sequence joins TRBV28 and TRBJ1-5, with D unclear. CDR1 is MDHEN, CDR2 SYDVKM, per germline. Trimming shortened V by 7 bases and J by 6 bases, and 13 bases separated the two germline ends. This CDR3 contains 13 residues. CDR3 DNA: TGTGCCAGCACGGGGAATTTAGGTCAGCCCCAGCATTTT. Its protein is CASTGNLGQPQHF. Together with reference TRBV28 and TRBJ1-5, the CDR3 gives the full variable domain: DVKVTQSSRYLVKRTGEKVFLECVQDMDHENMFWYRQDPGLGLRLIYFSYDVKMKEKGDIPEGYSVSREKKERFSLILESASTNQTSMYLCASTGNLGQPQHFGDGTRLSIL.

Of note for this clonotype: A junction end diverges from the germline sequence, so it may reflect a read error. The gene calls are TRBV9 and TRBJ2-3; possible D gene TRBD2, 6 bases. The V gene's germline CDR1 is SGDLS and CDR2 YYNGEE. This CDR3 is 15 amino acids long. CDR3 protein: CASSVAGGDTDTQYF. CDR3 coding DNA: TGCGCCAGCAGCGTAGCTGGCGGGGACACAGATACGCAGTATTTT.

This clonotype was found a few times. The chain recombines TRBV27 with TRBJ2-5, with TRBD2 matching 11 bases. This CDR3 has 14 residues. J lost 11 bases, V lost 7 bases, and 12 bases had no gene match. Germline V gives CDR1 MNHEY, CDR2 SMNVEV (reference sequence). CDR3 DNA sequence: TGTGCCAGCAAGATAGCGGGGGGGCCAGATGAGCAGTACTTC. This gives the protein CASKIAGGPDEQYF.

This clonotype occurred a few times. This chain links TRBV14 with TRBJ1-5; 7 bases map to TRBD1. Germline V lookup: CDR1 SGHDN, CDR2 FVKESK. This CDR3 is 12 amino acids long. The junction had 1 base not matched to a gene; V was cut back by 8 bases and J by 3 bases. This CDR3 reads CASGQVNQPQHF. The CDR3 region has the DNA TGTGCCAGCGGACAGGTCAATCAGCCCCAGCATTTT.

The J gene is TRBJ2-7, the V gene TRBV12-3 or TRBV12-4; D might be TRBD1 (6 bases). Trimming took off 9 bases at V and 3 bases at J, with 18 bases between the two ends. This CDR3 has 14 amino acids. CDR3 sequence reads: CASTTGHGVYEQYF. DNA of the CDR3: TGTGCCAGTACAACGGGACACGGCGTCTACGAGCAGTACTTC.

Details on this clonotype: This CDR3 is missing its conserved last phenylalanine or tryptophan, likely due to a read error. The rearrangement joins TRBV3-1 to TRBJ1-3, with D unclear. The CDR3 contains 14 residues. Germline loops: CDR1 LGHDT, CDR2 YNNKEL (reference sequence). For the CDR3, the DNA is TGTGCCAACAGCCAAGACTTTACTGGAAACACCATATATTCT. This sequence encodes CANSQDFTGNTIYS.

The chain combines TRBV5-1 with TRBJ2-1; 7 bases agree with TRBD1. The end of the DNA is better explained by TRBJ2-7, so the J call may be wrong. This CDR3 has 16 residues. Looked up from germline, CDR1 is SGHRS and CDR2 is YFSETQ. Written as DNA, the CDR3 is TGCGCCAGCAGCCATGGGACAGCTGGTTCCTACAATGAGCAGTACTTC. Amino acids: CASSHGTAGSYNEQYF.

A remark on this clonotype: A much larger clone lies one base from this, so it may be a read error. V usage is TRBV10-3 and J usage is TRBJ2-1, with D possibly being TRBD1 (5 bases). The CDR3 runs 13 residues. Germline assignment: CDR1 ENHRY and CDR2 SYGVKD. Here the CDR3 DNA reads TGTGCCATCAGTGGCGGCGCGGACAATGAGAAGTTCTTC. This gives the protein CAISGGADNEKFF.

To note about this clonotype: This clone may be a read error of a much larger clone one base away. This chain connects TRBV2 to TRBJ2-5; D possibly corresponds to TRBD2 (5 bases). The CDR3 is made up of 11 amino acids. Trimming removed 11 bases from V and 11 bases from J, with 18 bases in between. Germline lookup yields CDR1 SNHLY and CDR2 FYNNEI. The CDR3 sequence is CAWAGTNEQYF. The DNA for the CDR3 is TGTGCCTGGGCGGGCACCAATGAGCAGTACTTC. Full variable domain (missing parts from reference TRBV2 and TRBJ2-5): EPEVTQTPSHQVTQMGQEVILRCVPISNHLYFYWYRQILGQKVEFLVSFYNNEISEKSEIFDDQFSVERPDGSNFTLKIRSTKLEDSAMYFCAWAGTNEQYFGPGTRLLVL.

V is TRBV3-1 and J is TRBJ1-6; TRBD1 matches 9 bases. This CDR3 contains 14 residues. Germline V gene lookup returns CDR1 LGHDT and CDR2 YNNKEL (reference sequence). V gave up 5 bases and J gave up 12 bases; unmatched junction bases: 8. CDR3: CASSNRDRDGPLHF. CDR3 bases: TGTGCCAGCAGCAACCGGGACAGGGACGGACCCCTCCACTTT.